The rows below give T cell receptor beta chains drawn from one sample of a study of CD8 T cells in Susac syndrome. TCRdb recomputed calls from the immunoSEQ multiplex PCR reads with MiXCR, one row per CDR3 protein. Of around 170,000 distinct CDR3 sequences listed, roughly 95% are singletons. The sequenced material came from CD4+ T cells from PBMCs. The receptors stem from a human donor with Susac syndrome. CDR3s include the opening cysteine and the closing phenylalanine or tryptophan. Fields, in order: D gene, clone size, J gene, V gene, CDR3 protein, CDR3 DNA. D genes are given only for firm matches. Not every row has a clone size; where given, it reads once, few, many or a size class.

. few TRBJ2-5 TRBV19 CASSIEETQYF TGTGCCAGTAGTATTGAAGAGACCCAGTACTTC
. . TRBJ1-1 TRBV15 CATSRDWSDHTEAFF TGTGCCACCAGCAGAGATTGGAGTGACCACACTGAAGCTTTCTTT
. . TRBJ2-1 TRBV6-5 CASSYVATWDEQFF TGTGCCAGCAGTTACGTAGCAACTTGGGATGAGCAGTTCTTC
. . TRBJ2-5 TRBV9 CASSVDPPWGIQETQYF TGTGCCAGCAGCGTAGACCCTCCCTGGGGGATTCAAGAGACCCAGTACTTC
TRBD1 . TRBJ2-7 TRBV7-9 CASSFKGASEQYF TGTGCCAGCAGCTTCAAGGGGGCGTCCGAGCAGTACTTC
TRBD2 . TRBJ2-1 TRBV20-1 CSAGGALAGSSNEQFF TGCAGTGCCGGGGGGGCCTTAGCGGGTTCATCCAATGAGCAGTTCTTC
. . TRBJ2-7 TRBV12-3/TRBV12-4 CASSPSSGSGTWEQYF TGTGCCAGCAGTCCCAGCTCAGGTTCGGGTACGTGGGAGCAGTACTTC
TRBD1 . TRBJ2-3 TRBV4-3 CASSQVGGRVDTQYF TGCGCCAGCAGCCAAGTAGGGGGCAGGGTTGATACGCAGTATTTT
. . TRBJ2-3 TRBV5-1 CASSPEENTDTQYF TGCGCCAGCTCCCCCGAAGAAAACACAGATACGCAGTATTTT
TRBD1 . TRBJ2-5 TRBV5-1 CASGDRVQETQYF TGCGCCAGCGGTGACAGGGTCCAAGAGACCCAGTACTTC
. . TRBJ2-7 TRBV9 CASSVSGGASYEQYF TGTGCCAGCAGCGTATCTGGGGGCGCGTCCTACGAGCAGTACTTC
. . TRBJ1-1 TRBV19 CASSIGPSDTEAFF TGTGCCAGTAGTATAGGTCCCAGCGACACTGAAGCTTTCTTT
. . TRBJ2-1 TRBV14 CASSPLLGGYNEQFF TGTGCCAGCAGCCCCCTCCTGGGAGGTTACAATGAGCAGTTCTTC
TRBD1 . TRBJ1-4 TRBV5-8 CASSQGQVREKLFF TGTGCCAGCAGCCAGGGACAGGTCCGTGAAAAACTGTTTTTT
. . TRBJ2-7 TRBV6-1 CASSEEGREPLEQYF TGTGCCAGCAGTGAAGAGGGTAGAGAACCCCTCGAGCAGTACTTC
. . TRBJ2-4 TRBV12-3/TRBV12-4 CASSLGTLVQAKNIQYF TGTGCCAGCAGTTTGGGGACACTGGTCCAGGCCAAAAACATTCAGTACTTC
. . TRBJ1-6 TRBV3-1 CASSQLGGHSPLHF TGTGCCAGCAGCCAATTAGGGGGGCATTCACCCCTCCACTTT
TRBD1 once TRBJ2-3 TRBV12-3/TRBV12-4 CASSHPGQGADTQYF TGTGCCAGCAGTCACCCGGGACAGGGGGCGGATACGCAGTATTTT
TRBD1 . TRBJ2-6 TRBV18 CASSPGTGRSGANVLTF TGTGCCAGCTCACCTGGGACAGGGCGCTCTGGGGCCAACGTCCTGACTTTC
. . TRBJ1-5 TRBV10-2 CASSESIGVSNQPQHF TGCGCCAGCAGTGAGTCGATCGGGGTCAGCAATCAGCCCCAGCATTTT
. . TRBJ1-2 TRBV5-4 CASSLLGSNYGYTF TGTGCCAGCAGCCTGCTGGGGTCGAACTATGGCTACACCTTC
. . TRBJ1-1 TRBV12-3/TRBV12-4 CASSLVGPVNTEAFF TGTGCCAGCAGTTTAGTCGGCCCAGTGAACACTGAAGCTTTCTTT
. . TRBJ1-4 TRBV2 CASILDRTTNEKLFF TGTGCCAGCATACTTGACAGAACAACTAATGAAAAACTGTTTTTT
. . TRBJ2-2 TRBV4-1 CASSPYWAGELFF TGCGCCAGCAGCCCGTACTGGGCCGGGGAGCTGTTTTTT
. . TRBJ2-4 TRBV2 CASSILWTDQYF TGTGCCAGCAGTATCCTTTGGACAGACCAGTACTTC
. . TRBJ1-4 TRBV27 CASRPNANEKLFF TGTGCCAGCAGACCCAACGCTAATGAAAAACTGTTTTTT
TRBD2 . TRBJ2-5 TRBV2 CASSETPSGGNQETQYF TGTGCCAGCAGTGAGACCCCTAGCGGGGGAAACCAAGAGACCCAGTACTTC
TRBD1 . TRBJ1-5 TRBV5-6 CASSWGAGGHQPQHF TGTGCCAGCAGCTGGGGGGCAGGGGGCCATCAGCCCCAGCATTTT
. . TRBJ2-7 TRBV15 CATSGYTRQRTSYEQYF TGTGCCACCAGCGGATATACTCGACAGAGAACATCCTACGAGCAGTACTTC
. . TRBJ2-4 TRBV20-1 CSAPSISGAKNIQYF TGCAGTGCGCCGTCTATCAGCGGGGCCAAAAACATTCAGTACTTC
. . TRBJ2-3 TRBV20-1 CSASDRDTYYTDTQYF TGCAGTGCTAGCGACCGGGACACCTATTACACAGATACGCAGTATTTT
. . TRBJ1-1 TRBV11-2 CASRPTVVPEAFF TGTGCCAGCAGACCCACAGTAGTCCCTGAAGCTTTCTTT
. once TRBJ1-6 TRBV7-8 CASSLERQGTSPLHF TGTGCCAGCAGCTTAGAACGGCAGGGGACCTCACCCCTCCACTTT
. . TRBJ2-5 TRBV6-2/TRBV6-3 CASRQGETQYF TGTGCCAGCAGACAGGGAGAGACCCAGTACTTC
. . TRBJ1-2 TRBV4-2 CASSQDSVRYDGYTF TGTGCCAGCAGCCAAGATTCTGTCCGTTACGATGGCTACACCTTC
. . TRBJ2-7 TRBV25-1 CASRDGPEQYF TGTGCCAGCAGGGATGGCCCCGAGCAGTACTTC
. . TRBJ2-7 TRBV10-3 CAISSTGEYEQYF TGTGCCATCAGCTCCACCGGGGAATACGAGCAGTACTTC
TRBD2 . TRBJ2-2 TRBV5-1 CASSPLGGVNTGELFF TGCGCCAGCAGCCCCCTCGGGGGGGTGAACACCGGGGAGCTGTTTTTT
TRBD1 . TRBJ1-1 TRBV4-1 CASSQGRGGETEAFF TGCGCCAGCAGCCAAGGTCGAGGGGGCGAGACTGAAGCTTTCTTT
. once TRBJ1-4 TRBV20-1 CSAIPTGNNEKLFF TGCAGTGCTATACCCACAGGGAATAATGAAAAACTGTTTTTT
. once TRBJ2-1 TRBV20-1 CSARKSPGLNNEQFF TGCAGTGCCCGCAAGTCGCCAGGGTTGAACAATGAGCAGTTCTTC
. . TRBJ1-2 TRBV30 CAWSVLGDHGYTF TGTGCCTGGAGTGTACTGGGGGATCATGGCTACACCTTC
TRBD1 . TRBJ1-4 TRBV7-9 CASSFGGGVSEKLFF TGTGCCAGCAGCTTTGGAGGGGGCGTCAGTGAAAAACTGTTTTTT
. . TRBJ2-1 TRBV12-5 CASGSTGRTYNEQFF TGTGCTAGTGGTTCGACAGGGAGGACCTACAATGAGCAGTTCTTC
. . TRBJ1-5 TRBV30 CAWSVPRGDGNQPQHF TGTGCCTGGAGTGTACCGCGGGGGGATGGCAATCAGCCCCAGCATTTT
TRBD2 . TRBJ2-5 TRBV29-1 CSVGGLAGGLQETQYF TGCAGCGTTGGGGGACTAGCGGGGGGCCTTCAAGAGACCCAGTACTTC
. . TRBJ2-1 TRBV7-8 CASSLPGPYNEQFF TGTGCCAGCAGCTTGCCGGGACCTTACAATGAGCAGTTCTTC